This passage covers 16 T cell receptor beta chains from one sample sequenced in a study of shared clonotypes between healthy human individuals (dated by TCRdb to 2020 to 2021). The library was obtained by the immunoSEQ multiplex PCR assay. TCRdb's version of the immuneACCESS table is confined to in-frame rearrangements and falls short of the full clone set. An unresolved V gene accounts for under half of the shortfall where checked; the remainder is of unknown origin. The sample table lists about 2.4 million clones, roughly 93% of them with a count of one. Approximately 0.35% of the sample is in the top ten clones. The material sequenced was naive CD4+ T cells from PBMCs. Reading the label with the study, this specimen's cell subset or site is: CD45RA+ positively selected. Receptors were obtained from a man aged 18 to 35 in good health. Some clones in this sample may be carry-over from other donors' samples.

This chain joins TRBV9 and TRBJ2-3, with D unresolved. The CDR3 consists of 12 residues. Germline V gene sequence: CDR1 SGDLS, CDR2 YYNGEE. V dropped 3 bases and J dropped 5 bases, with 7 bases sitting between them. CDR3 residues: CASSAGLDTQYF. The CDR3 bases are TGTGCCAGCAGCGCCGGTTTAGATACGCAGTATTTT. Full variable domain (rest looked up from reference TRBV9 and TRBJ2-3): DSGVTQTPKHLITATGQRVTLRCSPRSGDLSVYWYQQSLDQGLQFLIQYYNGEERAKGNILERFSAQQFPDLHSELNLSSLELGDSALYFCASSAGLDTQYFGPGTRLTVL.

The chain couples TRBV5-8 to TRBJ1-1; tentatively, D is TRBD1 (5 bases). Germline values: CDR1 SGHTS, CDR2 YDEGEE. CDR3 length equals 16 residues. V lost 4 bases to trimming and J lost 4 bases, with 20 bases between them. CDR3 DNA sequence: TGTGCCAGCAGCCTCACAGGAATGGCGGTAAGCACTGAAGCTTTCTTT. It is translated as CASSLTGMAVSTEAFF.

V gene TRBV5-1 combines with J gene TRBJ2-2; the match to TRBD1 covers 11 bases. The J segment lost 5 bases and the V segment lost 3 bases, leaving 6 bases of the junction unmatched. The CDR3 length is 16 residues. Looked up from germline, CDR1 is SGHRS and CDR2 is YFSETQ. This CDR3 is CASSSGQGARTGELFF. CDR3 DNA sequence: TGCGCCAGCAGCTCCGGACAGGGGGCGCGTACCGGGGAGCTGTTTTTT.

The gene calls are TRBV27 and TRBJ1-5, with D possibly matching TRBD1 (6 bases). V dropped 1 base and J dropped 6 bases, with 13 bases sitting between them. The CDR3 length is 15 residues. CDR1 MNHEY and CDR2 SMNVEV come from the germline V gene (reference sequence). The CDR3 here is CASSLWGQGGQPQHF. In nucleotides, the CDR3 is TGTGCCAGCAGTTTATGGGGGCAGGGCGGTCAGCCCCAGCATTTT.

CDR3 protein: CASSPGGSYNQPQHF. DNA of the CDR3: TGTGCCAGCTCACCCGGGGGGTCTTACAATCAGCCCCAGCATTTT. J is TRBJ1-5 and V is TRBV18; D is possibly TRBD1 (5 bases). The germline gives CDR1 KGHSH, CDR2 LQKENI. The CDR3 has 15 residues. V shed 3 bases and J shed 3 bases, with 12 bases lying between them.

V and J are TRBV5-1 and TRBJ2-2, with a weak D call TRBD2 (5 bases). V gave up 3 bases and J gave up 5 bases, with 14 bases separating them. Germline V CDR1 and CDR2: SGHRS, YFSETQ. This CDR3 comprises 15 residues. The CDR3 is CASSWEGLSTGELFF. The CDR3 DNA follows: TGCGCCAGCAGCTGGGAAGGACTGTCAACCGGGGAGCTGTTTTTT.

The V gene is TRBV7-3, the J gene TRBJ1-6; D is unclear. The CDR3 length is 13 residues. The germline V gene has CDR1 SGHTA and CDR2 FQGTGA. V was clipped by 3 bases and J by 8 bases, with 8 bases between them. CDR3 bases: TGTGCCAGCAGCTTGGGTACGGATTCACCCCTCCACTTT. This sequence encodes CASSLGTDSPLHF.

This clone has only a few counts. The rearrangement links TRBV19 to TRBJ1-1, with D hard to call. V was shortened by 5 bases and J by 1 base, with 5 bases between the two germline ends. The CDR3 is made up of 12 amino acids. The germline V gene encodes CDR1 LNHDA and CDR2 SQIVND (reference sequence). In DNA form, the CDR3 reads TGTGCCAGTAGTTACACGAACACTGAAGCTTTCTTT. Its protein is CASSYTNTEAFF.

This clone was found once. The V and J genes are TRBV11-1 and TRBJ2-3, with 7 nucleotides matching TRBD2. The CDR3 sequence is 17 residues long. Germline lookup yields CDR1 SGHAT and CDR2 FQDESV (reference sequence). The trim removed 2 bases at V and 0 bases at J, leaving 8 bases unmatched. The CDR3 region has the DNA TGTGCCAGCAGCTTAACGACCAGTAGCGGGAGCACAGATACGCAGTATTTT. This codes for CASSLTTSSGSTDTQYF.

The rearrangement joins TRBV2 to TRBJ2-1; D is perhaps TRBD2 (6 bases). Germline lookup yields CDR1 SNHLY and CDR2 FYNNEI. The CDR3 spans 17 residues. V was shortened by 8 bases and J by 5 bases, with 25 bases between the two germline ends. DNA of the CDR3: TGTGCCAGCGGGCACCGGGGGACTGCCGTCCCGAACAATGAGCAGTTCTTC. Its translation is CASGHRGTAVPNNEQFF. The variable domain in full, with the rest retrieved from reference TRBV2 and TRBJ2-1, is EPEVTQTPSHQVTQMGQEVILRCVPISNHLYFYWYRQILGQKVEFLVSFYNNEISEKSEIFDDQFSVERPDGSNFTLKIRSTKLEDSAMYFCASGHRGTAVPNNEQFFGPGTRLTVL.

The rearrangement uses TRBV28 and TRBJ1-1; no clear D gene. Per germline, CDR1 MDHEN and CDR2 SYDVKM. This CDR3 is 13 amino acids long. V was shortened by 6 bases and J by 5 bases, with 13 bases between the two germline ends. CDR3 region: CASRSQIFTEAFF. CDR3 bases: TGTGCCAGCAGGTCCCAGATATTTACTGAAGCTTTCTTT.

The rearrangement joins TRBV5-1 to TRBJ2-7; the D is unclear. Germline CDR1 and CDR2: SGHRS and YFSETQ. The V end was cut by 0 bases, the J end by 5 bases, with 9 bases between. The CDR3 consists of 13 residues. The CDR3 protein is CASSLESVDEQYF. Written as DNA, the CDR3 is TGCGCCAGCAGCTTGGAGTCCGTGGACGAGCAGTACTTC.

As DNA, the CDR3 is TGTGCCAGCAGCCTATTTTCAGGGACCACCGCCTACGAGCAGTACTTC. Amino acids: CASSLFSGTTAYEQYF. The chain joins TRBV7-2 to TRBJ2-7; either TRBD1 or TRBD2 may fit D (5 bases each). The germline gives CDR1 SGHTA, CDR2 FQGNSA. Trimming cost V 5 bases and J 2 bases, with 19 bases left between them. The CDR3 runs to 16 residues.

This clone occurred once. This chain links TRBV18 with TRBJ1-2; no firm D call. Germline lookup yields CDR1 KGHSH and CDR2 LQKENI. This CDR3 has 13 residues. V gave up 3 bases and J gave up 5 bases, with 10 bases separating them. The CDR3 DNA follows: TGTGCCAGCTCACCGGGTAGAGCTTATGGCTACACCTTC. This translates into CASSPGRAYGYTF.

The rearrangement uses TRBV5-6 and TRBJ2-7; D is ambiguous. Germline CDR1 reads SGHDT; CDR2 reads YYEEEE. This CDR3 has 15 residues. V was shortened by 4 bases and J by 2 bases, with 16 bases between the two germline ends. CDR3 in amino acids: CASSPWQPGPYEQYF. Written as DNA, the CDR3 is TGTGCCAGCAGCCCCTGGCAACCCGGCCCCTACGAGCAGTACTTC.

J is TRBJ1-5 and V is TRBV30; TRBD1 might be the D (5 bases). CDR1 is GTSNPN, CDR2 SVGIG, per germline (reference sequence). The CDR3 extends over 17 amino acids. Deletions cut 2 bases from V and 2 bases from J, with 19 bases between. CDR3 in DNA: TGTGCCTGGAGTCCTACACTAGACAGCCTGCGCAATCAGCCCCAGCATTTT. Its protein product is CAWSPTLDSLRNQPQHF.